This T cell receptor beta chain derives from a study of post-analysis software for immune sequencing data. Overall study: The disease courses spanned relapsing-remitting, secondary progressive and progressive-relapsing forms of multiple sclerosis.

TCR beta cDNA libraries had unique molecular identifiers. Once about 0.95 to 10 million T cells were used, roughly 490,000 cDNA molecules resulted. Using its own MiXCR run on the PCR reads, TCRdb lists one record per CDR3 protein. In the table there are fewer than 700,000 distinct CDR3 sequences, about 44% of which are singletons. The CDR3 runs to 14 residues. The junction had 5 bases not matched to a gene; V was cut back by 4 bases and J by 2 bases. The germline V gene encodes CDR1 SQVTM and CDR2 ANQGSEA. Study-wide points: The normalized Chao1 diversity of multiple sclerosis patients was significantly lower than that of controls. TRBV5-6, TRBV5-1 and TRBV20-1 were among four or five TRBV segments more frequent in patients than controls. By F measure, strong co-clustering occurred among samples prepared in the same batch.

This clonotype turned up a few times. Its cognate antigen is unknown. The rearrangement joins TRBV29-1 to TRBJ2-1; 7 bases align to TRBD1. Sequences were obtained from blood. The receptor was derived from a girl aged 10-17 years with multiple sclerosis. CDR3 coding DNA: TGCAGCGTTGCTGGGACAGCCGCCTACAATGAGCAGTTCTTC. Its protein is CSVAGTAAYNEQFF.